The 14 T cell receptor beta chains reported below all come from one sample, sequenced in a study of T cells after yellow fever vaccination. Each CDR3 protein gets one entry after TCRdb re-called the 5' RACE reads with MiXCR. This table holds 450,000 to 600,000 distinct CDR3 sequences, 13% found once. This material consisted of PBMCs, taken on the day of the yellow fever booster vaccination. The source is a man aged 25 to 45 who received the YFV17D yellow fever vaccine.

This chain uses TRBV29-1 with TRBJ2-5, with TRBD1 identical over 7 bases. Per germline, CDR1 SQVTM and CDR2 ANQGSEA. The junction had 5 bases not matched to a gene; V was cut back by 7 bases and J by 0 bases. This CDR3 is built from 13 residues. CDR3 bases: TGCAGCGCCTTTGGGACAGACCAAGAGACCCAGTACTTC. Its protein product is CSAFGTDQETQYF. The variable domain in full, completed from reference TRBV29-1 and TRBJ2-5, reads SAVISQKPSRDICQRGTSLTIQCQVDSQVTMMFWYRQQPGQSLTLIATANQGSEATYESGFVIDKFPISRPNLTFSTLTVSNMSPEDSSIYLCSAFGTDQETQYFGPGTRLLVL.

This chain connects TRBV29-1 to TRBJ2-7, with D uncertain. This CDR3 contains 13 residues. The ends were cut back, 6 bases at V and 0 bases at J, with 12 bases in the middle. Germline V gene lookup returns CDR1 SQVTM and CDR2 ANQGSEA. The DNA for the CDR3 is TGCAGCGTGGAGACTGGATCCTCCTACGAGCAGTACTTC. It specifies CSVETGSSYEQYF.

The chain recombines TRBV5-1 with TRBJ1-4; D unresolved. Germline V lookup: CDR1 SGHRS, CDR2 YFSETQ. The CDR3 is 15 amino acids. V was cut by 4 bases and J by 4 bases, with 14 bases left in between. Here the CDR3 reads CASSQAGRDNEKLFF. CDR3 sequence (DNA): TGCGCCAGCAGCCAGGCCGGGAGAGATAATGAAAAACTGTTTTTT.

The V call is TRBV3-1, the J call TRBJ1-1; D unclear. Germline V CDR1 and CDR2: LGHDT, YNNKEL (reference sequence). The CDR3 length is 14 residues. V lost 1 base and J lost 6, with 12 bases in between. The DNA for the CDR3 is TGTGCCAGCAGCCAAGTGGGCACGTCGGCTGAAGCTTTCTTT. As protein: CASSQVGTSAEAFF.

This clonotype was counted many times. J is TRBJ2-7 and V is TRBV3-1, with D unclear. The CDR3 runs 11 residues. V lost 1 base, J lost 7 bases, and 5 bases lay in between. Germline values: CDR1 LGHDT, CDR2 YNNKEL (reference sequence). The CDR3 loop reads CASSQVGEQYF. The CDR3 coding sequence is TGTGCCAGCAGCCAAGTGGGGGAGCAGTACTTC.

This clonotype was seen only a few times. The rearrangement joins TRBV6-2 or TRBV6-3 to TRBJ2-2, with 13 bases identical to TRBD2. The CDR3 contains 19 residues. Looked up from germline, CDR1 is MNHEY and CDR2 is SVGEGT. V dropped 2 bases and J dropped 4; count of bases not matched to a gene: 10. CDR3 sequence: CASSYPGTSGALRTGELFF. CDR3 sequence (DNA): TGTGCCAGCAGTTACCCCGGGACTAGCGGGGCCCTTCGCACCGGGGAGCTGTTTTTT.

This clonotype was observed a handful of times. The genes are TRBV11-2 and TRBJ2-1; 14 positions match TRBD2. The CDR3 has 15 residues. J gave up 6 bases and V 5 bases, and 3 bases lay outside the gene matches. In germline, CDR1 is SGHAT, CDR2 FQNNGV. Here the CDR3 reads CASSKGTSGSNEQFF. The CDR3 coding sequence is TGTGCCAGCAGCAAGGGGACTAGCGGGAGCAATGAGCAGTTCTTC. The full variable domain, in which reference TRBV11-2 and TRBJ2-1 provide the parts outside the CDR3, is EAGVAQSPRYKIIEKRQSVAFWCNPISGHATLYWYQQILGQGPKLLIQFQNNGVVDDSQLPKDRFSAERLKGVDSTLKIQPAKLEDSAVYLCASSKGTSGSNEQFFGPGTRLTVL.

The chain couples TRBV6-5 to TRBJ2-7; 10 bases match TRBD1. This CDR3 is 15 amino acids long. The J segment lost 6 bases and the V segment lost 2 bases, leaving 7 bases of the junction unmatched. Germline loops: CDR1 MNHEY, CDR2 SVGAGI. This CDR3 is CASSYQGQGSAEQYF. CDR3 nucleotides: TGTGCCAGCAGTTACCAGGGACAGGGGTCGGCCGAGCAGTACTTC.

The chain has TRBV3-1 and TRBJ2-2; D is perhaps TRBD2 (5 bases). Germline values: CDR1 LGHDT, CDR2 YNNKEL (reference sequence). The CDR3 covers 14 residues. V was shortened by 4 bases and J by 7 bases, with 13 bases between the two germline ends. The CDR3 DNA is TGTGCCAGCAGCCCCACCGGGATGGTCGGGGAGCTGTTTTTT. Amino acid sequence: CASSPTGMVGELFF.

The sample holds a few counts of this clonotype. The chain couples TRBV7-3 to TRBJ2-2; a possible D gene is TRBD1 (6 bases). The CDR3 length is 14 residues. With 6 bases removed from V and 3 bases from J, the gap between germline ends came to 11 bases. Germline V gene lookup returns CDR1 SGHTA and CDR2 FQGTGA. CDR3 sequence reads: CASSSDRDTGELFF. CDR3 sequence (DNA): TGTGCCAGCAGTTCGGACAGAGACACCGGGGAGCTGTTTTTT.

In the case of this clonotype: A read error may produce the germline difference seen at one junction end. The V call is TRBV28, the J call TRBJ2-7; D gene uncertain. This CDR3 has 13 amino acids. Germline assignment: CDR1 MDHEN and CDR2 SYDVKM. CDR3 loop: CASRPPLGRKRDF. Here the CDR3 DNA reads TGTGCCAGCAGGCCCCCGCTGGGCCGAAAACGTGACTTC.

This clonotype showed up just a few times. The chain joins TRBV4-1 to TRBJ2-5; 9 bases are shared with TRBD1. Germline trimming cut 4 bases from V and 2 bases from J; bases unmatched to any gene: 5. In germline, CDR1 is MGHRA, CDR2 YSYEKL. The length of the CDR3 is 15 residues. Here the CDR3 DNA reads TGCGCCAGCAGCCGGCCGGGACAGGGACAAGAGACCCAGTACTTC. Translating gives CASSRPGQGQETQYF.

This clonotype turned up a few times. This rearrangement joins TRBV10-2 to TRBJ2-1, with 9 nucleotides matching TRBD2. Unmatched junction bases numbered 11, after V lost 1 base and J lost 7 bases. CDR3 length: 17 amino acids. Germline CDR1 is WSHSY and CDR2 is SAAADI. This CDR3 reads CASSELLSGRGGNEQFF. CDR3 DNA: TGCGCCAGCAGTGAGTTACTTAGCGGGAGAGGGGGAAATGAGCAGTTCTTC.

The rearrangement joins TRBV6-2 or TRBV6-3 to TRBJ2-7; either TRBD1 or TRBD2 may fit D (5 bases each). The CDR3 loop spans 15 amino acids. CDR1 MNHEY and CDR2 SVGEGT come from the germline V gene. Trimming cost V 5 bases and J 0 bases, with 14 bases left between them. The CDR3 DNA is TGTGCCAGCAGTGTCCGGGACCTCCTCTCCTACGAGCAGTACTTC. Translating it yields CASSVRDLLSYEQYF.